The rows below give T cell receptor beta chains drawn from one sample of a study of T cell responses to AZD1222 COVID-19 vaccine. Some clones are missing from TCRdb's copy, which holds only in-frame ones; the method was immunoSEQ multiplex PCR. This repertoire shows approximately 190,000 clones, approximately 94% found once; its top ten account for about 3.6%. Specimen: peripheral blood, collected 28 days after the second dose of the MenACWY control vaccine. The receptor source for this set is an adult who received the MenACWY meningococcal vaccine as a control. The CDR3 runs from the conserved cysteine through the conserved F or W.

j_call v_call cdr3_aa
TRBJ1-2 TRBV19 CASRLGTGLYGYTF
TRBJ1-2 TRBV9 CASSGQGVPQANYGYTF
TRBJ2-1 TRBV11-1 CASSSGSYNEQFF
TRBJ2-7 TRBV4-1 CASSREDRGAYEQYF
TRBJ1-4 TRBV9 CASSVASGGTNEKLFF
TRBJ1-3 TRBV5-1 CASQPRSGSGNTIYF
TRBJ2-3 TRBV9 CASSVVAGTDTQYF
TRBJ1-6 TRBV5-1 CASSLRTGNNSPLHF
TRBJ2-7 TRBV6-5 CASSYGADYEQYF
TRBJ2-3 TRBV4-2 CASSQDPGTDTQYF
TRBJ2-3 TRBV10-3 CAITQGSGDTQYF
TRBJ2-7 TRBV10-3 CAIGPDSSYEQYF
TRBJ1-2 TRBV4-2 CASSQEHFYGYTF
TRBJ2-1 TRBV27 CASSLPQAGPSHNEQFF
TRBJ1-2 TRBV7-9 CASSSPMTGSDGYTF
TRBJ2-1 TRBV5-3 CARSLRTSGRMSNEQFF
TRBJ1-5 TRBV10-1 CASGEWEGNQPQHF
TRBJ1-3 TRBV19 CASSNSGDSGNTIYF
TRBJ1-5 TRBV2 CASRTEINQPQHF
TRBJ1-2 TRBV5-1 CASSVQAGDYGYTF
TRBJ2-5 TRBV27 CASRPFIAQETQYF
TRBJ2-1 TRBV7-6 CASSLLRSSYNEQFF
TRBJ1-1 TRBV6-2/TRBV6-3 CASSVYNTEAFF
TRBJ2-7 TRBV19 CASSRGGNSYEQYF
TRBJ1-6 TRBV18 CASSLSGTAYNSPLHF
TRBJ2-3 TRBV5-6 CASSRGLGGTDTQYF
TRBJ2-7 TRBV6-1 CASSDPSGRIEQYF
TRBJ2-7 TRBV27 CASSLTGTGWGEQYF
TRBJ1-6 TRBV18 CASSPGTFNSPLHF